The rows below give T cell receptor beta chains drawn from one sample of a study of blood T cell repertoires in COVID-19. Using immunoSEQ multiplex PCR, the repertoire was profiled, and TCRdb retains in-frame clones only, with some absent. Among approximately 300,000 clones listed, over 75% were seen once. The material sequenced was PBMCs or T cells enriched from blood (not recorded which). The source of these receptors is a woman under 30 who had recovered from COVID-19. Each CDR3 is given with its conserved first and last residue. D genes are given only for firm matches. Size tells how often a clone was seen (once, few, many) or the class of an expanded clone, and some rows leave it out.

d_call,clone_size,j_call,v_call,cdr3_nt,cdr3_aa
NA,NA,TRBJ2-5,TRBV14,TGTGCCAGCAGCCAACAGGGGTGGGATGAGACCCAGTACTTC,CASSQQGWDETQYF
NA,NA,TRBJ2-4,TRBV7-9,TGTGCCAGCAGCTTAAGTTTCACAGAGAAAAACATTCAGTACTTC,CASSLSFTEKNIQYF
NA,NA,TRBJ1-1,TRBV5-4,TGTGCCAGCAGCTTGGGGGGCAGGCGCACCATGAACACTGAAGCTTTCTTT,CASSLGGRRTMNTEAFF
NA,NA,TRBJ1-5,TRBV7-9,TGTGCCAGCAGCTTAGCAGGTCGGGGTAGCAATCAGCCCCAGCATTTT,CASSLAGRGSNQPQHF
NA,NA,TRBJ1-6,TRBV10-1,TGCGCCAGCAGTGACGGTTCTTATAATTCACCCCTCCACTTT,CASSDGSYNSPLHF
TRBD2,NA,TRBJ2-1,TRBV4-1,TGCGCCAGCAGCCAAGGGCGGGGGGCTAGCGGGCCAAACAATGAGCAGTTCTTC,CASSQGRGASGPNNEQFF
NA,NA,TRBJ1-4,TRBV11-2,TGTGCCAGCAGCCGAACAGGGCAACCCGAAAAACTGTTTTTT,CASSRTGQPEKLFF
TRBD2,NA,TRBJ2-1,TRBV10-2,TGCGCCAGCAGTGAGTGGGTAGCGGGTAACAATGAGCAGTTCTTC,CASSEWVAGNNEQFF
NA,few,TRBJ2-1,TRBV18,TGTGCCAGCTCACCATATGGGGGGATTTGGGACAATGAGCAGTTCTTC,CASSPYGGIWDNEQFF
TRBD2,once,TRBJ2-1,TRBV24-1,TGTGCCACCAGTGATCGGCCGGCGGGAGTAGATGAGCAGTTCTTC,CATSDRPAGVDEQFF
TRBD1,NA,TRBJ1-1,TRBV18,TGTGCCAGCTCCCCGGACAGGGTGGAAGCTTTCTTT,CASSPDRVEAFF
NA,NA,TRBJ2-4,TRBV27,TGTGCCAGCAGTCTAGGGACTGGCGGAGGAAACATTCAGTACTTC,CASSLGTGGGNIQYF
NA,NA,TRBJ1-2,TRBV9,TGTGCCAGCAGCTCCCGGACAGCTAACTATGGCTACACCTTC,CASSSRTANYGYTF
TRBD2,NA,TRBJ2-2,TRBV19,TGTGCCAGTAGTTACCTAGCGGGGGGGCCCGGGGAGCTGTTTTTT,CASSYLAGGPGELFF
NA,NA,TRBJ2-3,TRBV3-1/TRBV3-2,TGTGCCAGCAGCCATGTACAGGGTCTGGGAGCAGATACGCAGTATTTT,CASSHVQGLGADTQYF
NA,NA,TRBJ2-7,TRBV10-3,TGTGCCATCAGTGTCGGGGGCGCTGGGGGGGCCTACGAGCAGTACTTC,CAISVGGAGGAYEQYF
TRBD1,many,TRBJ2-7,TRBV19,TGTGCCAGTAAGTCCGGGACAGGGAGTACCTACGAGCAGTACTTC,CASKSGTGSTYEQYF
TRBD2,NA,TRBJ2-6,TRBV30,TGTGCCTGGAGTGTACCGGGGGGGTTTAGCTCTGGGGCCAACGTCCTGACTTTC,CAWSVPGGFSSGANVLTF
NA,NA,TRBJ1-4,TRBV30,TGTGCCTGGAGCGGTCTCGGGGGGACACGTGGTGAAAAACTGTTTTTT,CAWSGLGGTRGEKLFF